Listed below are T cell receptor beta chains from one sample, sequenced in a study of regulatory T cells in long-lasting Graves disease. One entry per CDR3 protein results from TCRdb running MiXCR on the multiplex PCR reads. The sample consists of 440,000 or so distinct CDR3 sequences, about 16% of them appearing once. The same data also went into a second study, on T cells in Graves' hyperthyroidism and ophthalmopathy.

Sequences were derived from peripheral blood mononuclear cells (PBMCs), sampled at new diagnosis, from a patient treated with antithyroid drugs. The receptors shown here come from a woman between 25 and 40 years old with Graves disease. Both conserved end residues are part of each CDR3. The D gene is left open where the match is weak. For some rows the clone size is stated as once, few or many, or as a class when expanded; others skip it.

d_gene	v_gene	j_gene	abundance	CDR3aa	CDR3nt
.	TRBV28	TRBJ2-3	many	CASSLGASPTDTQYF	TGTGCCAGCAGTTTAGGGGCTAGCCCCACAGATACGCAGTATTTT
TRBD1	TRBV6-1	TRBJ1-1	many	CASSGSGGDTEAFF	TGTGCCAGCAGTGGTTCAGGGGGTGATACTGAAGCTTTCTTT
TRBD2	TRBV4-1	TRBJ2-5	many	CASSAPGLADQETQYF	TGCGCCAGCAGCGCCCCGGGACTAGCGGACCAAGAGACCCAGTACTTC
.	TRBV18	TRBJ2-7	many	CASSPTSRVGSYEQYF	TGTGCCAGCTCACCCACCTCCCGGGTTGGCTCCTACGAGCAGTACTTC
TRBD2	TRBV18	TRBJ2-1	many	CASSFGTREFF	TGTGCCAGCTCTTTCGGGACTAGGGAGTTCTTC
.	TRBV7-9	TRBJ2-7	.	CASSITGGAYEQYF	TGTGCCAGCAGCATCACAGGCGGCGCCTACGAGCAGTACTTC
.	TRBV14	TRBJ2-1	many	CASSQGPSLETFEDEQFF	TGTGCCAGCAGCCAAGGCCCCTCGTTAGAGACCTTTGAGGATGAGCAGTTCTTC
.	TRBV20-1	TRBJ2-1	many	CSAMVAESSYNEQFF	TGCAGTGCTATGGTAGCGGAAAGCTCCTACAATGAGCAGTTCTTC
TRBD1	TRBV5-1	TRBJ1-1	many	CASSLQGMDTEAFF	TGCGCCAGCAGCTTACAGGGGATGGACACTGAAGCTTTCTTT
TRBD1	TRBV30	TRBJ1-2	many	CAWSLDRGRDGYTF	TGTGCCTGGTCGCTCGACAGGGGGCGAGATGGCTACACCTTC
TRBD2	TRBV9	TRBJ2-7	many	CASSPRPRAGATHEQYF	TGTGCCAGCAGCCCACGCCCTCGAGCGGGAGCTACCCACGAGCAGTACTTC
TRBD1	TRBV6-1	TRBJ1-1	many	CASSLRGQGNTEAFF	TGTGCCAGCAGCCTCAGAGGACAGGGGAACACTGAAGCTTTCTTT
.	TRBV5-1	TRBJ1-4	many	CASRSSGITNEKLFF	TGCGCCAGCCGATCCTCGGGGATAACTAATGAAAAACTGTTTTTT
.	TRBV20-1	TRBJ1-2	.	CSARDQGTNYGYTF	TGCAGTGCTAGGGACCAAGGGACTAACTATGGCTACACCTTC
.	TRBV18	TRBJ2-7	many	CASSPLNEQYF	TGTGCCAGCAGCCCCCTTAACGAGCAGTACTTC
TRBD2	TRBV20-1	TRBJ2-5	few	CSARSRTSGGPQETQYF	TGCAGTGCTAGATCTAGGACTAGCGGGGGACCTCAAGAGACCCAGTACTTC
.	TRBV30	TRBJ2-2	many	CAWNGGGGTYTGELFF	TGTGCCTGGAACGGGGGAGGCGGGACATACACCGGGGAGCTGTTTTTT
.	TRBV6-1	TRBJ2-2	many	CATRIRVGELFF	TGTGCCACCAGGATTAGGGTCGGGGAGCTGTTTTTT
.	TRBV28	TRBJ1-1	many	CASSITGTDFEAFF	TGTGCCAGCAGTATCACTGGGACGGACTTTGAAGCTTTCTTT
TRBD2	TRBV20-1	TRBJ2-5	many	CSARLWEGRAQYF	TGCAGTGCCCGGCTCTGGGAGGGGAGGGCCCAGTACTTC
.	TRBV27	TRBJ2-2	.	CASSPSWRRNTGELFF	TGTGCCAGCAGCCCCAGTTGGAGACGGAACACCGGGGAGCTGTTTTTT
.	TRBV28	TRBJ2-1	many	CASSFGNVHNEQFF	TGTGCCAGCAGTTTCGGAAATGTCCACAATGAGCAGTTCTTC
.	TRBV5-4	TRBJ2-3	many	CASSPARGYTDTQYF	TGTGCCAGCAGCCCAGCAAGGGGTTACACAGATACGCAGTATTTT
.	TRBV5-4	TRBJ2-3	few	CASSLGARALAVADTQYF	TGTGCCAGCAGCTTGGGGGCAAGGGCGCTAGCAGTAGCAGATACGCAGTATTTT
.	TRBV3-1	TRBJ1-2	many	CASSLRDNYGYTF	TGTGCCAGCAGCCTGCGGGACAACTATGGCTACACCTTC
TRBD1	TRBV7-9	TRBJ2-2	.	CAGSRGTGRSTGELFF	TGTGCCGGCAGCCGAGGGACAGGGAGGTCCACCGGGGAGCTGTTTTTT
TRBD2	TRBV2	TRBJ2-1	many	CASSDTSASYNEQFF	TGTGCCAGCAGTGACACTAGCGCCTCCTACAATGAGCAGTTCTTC
TRBD1	TRBV28	TRBJ1-1	many	CASSHGQATEAFF	TGTGCCAGCAGTCATGGACAGGCCACTGAAGCTTTCTTT
.	TRBV28	TRBJ2-7	many	CASSSPAEILYEQYF	TGTGCCAGCAGTTCCCCGGCAGAGATACTCTACGAGCAGTACTTC
.	TRBV12-3/TRBV12-4	TRBJ2-1	.	CASSPRQEYNEQFF	TGTGCCAGCAGCCCCCGACAGGAGTACAATGAGCAGTTCTTC
.	TRBV20-1	TRBJ2-5	many	CSATDKSETQYF	TGCAGTGCTACAGACAAGTCGGAGACCCAGTACTTC
.	TRBV11-2	TRBJ2-1	few	CASSTHRGRLRGSYNEQFF	TGTGCCAGCAGCACCCACCGGGGACGGCTCCGTGGCTCCTACAATGAGCAGTTCTTC
TRBD2	TRBV7-2	TRBJ2-5	many	CASSFPGLEASQTQYF	TGTGCCAGCAGCTTCCCCGGACTAGAGGCATCCCAGACCCAGTACTTC
TRBD1	TRBV5-1	TRBJ1-6	many	CASSLDRVDRSSPLHF	TGCGCCAGCAGCTTGGATAGAGTGGACAGGTCTTCACCCCTCCACTTT
.	TRBV20-1	TRBJ2-3	many	CSARDRRRGLTSTDTQYF	TGCAGTGCTAGAGACAGGAGGAGAGGGTTAACTAGCACAGATACGCAGTATTTT
.	TRBV12-3/TRBV12-4	TRBJ2-4	many	CASTSPQGQNIQYF	TGTGCCAGCACCTCCCCACAGGGTCAAAACATTCAGTACTTC
TRBD2	TRBV12-3/TRBV12-4	TRBJ2-1	many	CASSFSGLAYNEQFF	TGTGCCAGCAGTTTTTCGGGACTAGCCTACAATGAGCAGTTCTTC